The source of this TCR beta chain is a study of cytomegalovirus exposure and HLA in healthy donors. Study overall: Around 85 million unique TCR sequences came from HLA-typed donors in an early release.

Whole-study results and caveats: An analysis was carried out later, and it reportedly showed fewer N-insertions in an Asian-associated ancestry cluster than the approximately 700-donor mean.

A remark on this clone: Its target is not known.

The CDR3 is made up of 16 amino acids. Germline CDR1 and CDR2: SGHRS and YFSETQ. J lost 3 bases, V lost 3 bases, and 10 bases had no gene match. In the PCR, 60 Vbeta and 13 Jbeta primers were used. Sequenced by immunoSEQ multiplex PCR; TCRdb stores in-frame clones only, minus some. Of hundreds of thousands of clones detected, roughly 84% appear once; the ten largest clones hold roughly 1.5%. The clonotype originates from a girl aged 10 to 17 in good health and CMV-seronegative. V is TRBV5-1 and J is TRBJ2-7, with 9 bases fitting TRBD1. Sequencing was done on a sample of PBMCs. The CDR3: CASSWGDRDPIYEQYF. The DNA of the CDR3 is TGCGCCAGCAGCTGGGGGGACAGGGACCCAATCTACGAGCAGTACTTC.